This T cell receptor (beta chain) emerged from a study of CD8 T cells in Susac syndrome. Sequencing of TCR beta drew on CD8+ and CD4+ T cells from blood. Relapsing-remitting disease, either stable or active, was present in the treatment-naive patients who were the multiple sclerosis controls. Both CD4+ and CD8+ T cells were negatively isolated, and TEMRA cells underwent FACS enrichment. The CDR3 has 15 residues. The germline gives CDR1 MNHNS, CDR2 SASEGT. V lost 5 bases to trimming and J lost 2 bases; unmatched junction nucleotides: 4. An amount of RNA that ranged from roughly 0.5 to 1 ug was reverse transcribed with random hexamers. Amplification of TCR beta CDR3 across 54 Vbeta and 13 Jbeta was performed with immunoSEQ multiplex PCR. Each CDR3 protein gets one entry after TCRdb re-called the immunoSEQ multiplex PCR reads with MiXCR. The top ten clones hold around 0.07% of a sample with about 250,000 distinct CDR3 sequences, about 94% of them seen once.

The chain employs TRBV6-1 and TRBJ1-5; 9 bases match TRBD1. This clonotype was sampled from a human donor with multiple sclerosis. The sample taken for sequencing was CD4+ T cells from PBMCs. The CDR3 loop reads CASSRQGEGNQPQHF. CDR3 sequence (DNA): TGTGCCAGCAGTAGACAGGGGGAGGGCAATCAGCCCCAGCATTTT.